Included here is one T cell receptor (beta chain) sequence, with context. The read falls 3 residues short of the CDR3 end, and the missing part is taken from the germline J gene. Germline values: CDR1 ENHRY, CDR2 SYGVKD. CDR3 length: 13 amino acids. After removal of 11 bases from V and 7 bases from J, the junction contained 9 bases not matched to a gene. Generated by immunoSEQ multiplex PCR, the TCRdb table keeps only in-frame clones and is missing some. The data show tens of thousands of clones, with none appearing a single time. This record comes from a study of T cell clonality in common variable immunodeficiency.

The clonotype was recovered from a person aged 18 to 70 in good health. J is TRBJ2-1 and V is TRBV10-3; 9 bases align to TRBD1. Material for sequencing was peripheral blood mononuclear cells. The covered CDR3 bases are TGTGCCGTTCGACAGGGGGAGGCGAATGAG. This translates into CAVRQGEANE. The entire CDR3 sequence reads CAVRQGEANEQFF.